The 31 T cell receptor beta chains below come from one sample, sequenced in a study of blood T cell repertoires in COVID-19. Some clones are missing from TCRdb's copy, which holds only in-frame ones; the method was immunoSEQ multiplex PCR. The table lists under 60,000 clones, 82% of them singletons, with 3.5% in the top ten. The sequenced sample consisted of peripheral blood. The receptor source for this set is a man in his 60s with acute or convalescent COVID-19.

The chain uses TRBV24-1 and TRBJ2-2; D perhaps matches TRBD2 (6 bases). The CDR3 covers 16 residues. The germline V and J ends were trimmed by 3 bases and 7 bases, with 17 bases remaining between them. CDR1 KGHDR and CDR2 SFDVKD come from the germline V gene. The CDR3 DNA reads TGTGCCACCAGTGATCCCGTTCAGGGAGGAGGCGGGGAGCTGTTTTTT. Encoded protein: CATSDPVQGGGGELFF.

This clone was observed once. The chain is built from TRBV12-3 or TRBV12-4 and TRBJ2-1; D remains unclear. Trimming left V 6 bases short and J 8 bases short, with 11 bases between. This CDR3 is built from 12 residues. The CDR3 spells CASRRVDDEQFF. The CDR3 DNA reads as TGTGCCAGCAGGAGAGTTGATGATGAGCAGTTCTTC.

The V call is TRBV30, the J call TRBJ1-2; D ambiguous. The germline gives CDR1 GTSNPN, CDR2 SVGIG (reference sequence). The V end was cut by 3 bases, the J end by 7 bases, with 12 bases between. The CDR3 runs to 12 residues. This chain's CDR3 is CAWSSRESGYTF. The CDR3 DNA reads TGTGCCTGGAGCAGTAGGGAGAGTGGCTACACCTTC.

The CDR3: CASSLRLASNTGELFF. The CDR3 DNA reads TGTGCCAGCAGCTTAAGACTAGCCTCGAACACCGGGGAGCTGTTTTTT. This sequence joins TRBV7-2 and TRBJ2-2; 7 positions agree with TRBD2. CDR1 is SGHTA and CDR2 is FQGNSA in the germline V gene. CDR3 size: 16 residues. The ends lost 2 bases at V and 0 bases at J; junction bases unmatched: 3.

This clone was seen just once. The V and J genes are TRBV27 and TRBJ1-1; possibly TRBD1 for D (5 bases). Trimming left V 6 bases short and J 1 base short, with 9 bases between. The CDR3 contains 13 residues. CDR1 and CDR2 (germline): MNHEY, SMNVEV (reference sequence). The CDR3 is CASRRGQNTEAFF. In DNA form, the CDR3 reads TGTGCCAGCAGAAGAGGACAGAACACTGAAGCTTTCTTT.

As DNA, the CDR3 is TGTGCCAGCTCACCAGCACAGAACACTGAAGCTTTCTTT. Translation gives CASSPAQNTEAFF. The chain employs TRBV18 and TRBJ1-1, with no clear D. Deletions cut 2 bases from V and 1 base from J, with 5 bases between. The CDR3 runs to 13 residues. Germline assignment: CDR1 KGHSH and CDR2 LQKENI.

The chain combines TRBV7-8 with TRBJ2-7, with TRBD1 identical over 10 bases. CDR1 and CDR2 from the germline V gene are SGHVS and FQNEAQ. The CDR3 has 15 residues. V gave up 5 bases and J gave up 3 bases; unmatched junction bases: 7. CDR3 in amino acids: CASSLGTGDHYEQYF. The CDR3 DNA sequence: TGTGCCAGCAGCCTCGGGACAGGGGACCACTACGAGCAGTACTTC.

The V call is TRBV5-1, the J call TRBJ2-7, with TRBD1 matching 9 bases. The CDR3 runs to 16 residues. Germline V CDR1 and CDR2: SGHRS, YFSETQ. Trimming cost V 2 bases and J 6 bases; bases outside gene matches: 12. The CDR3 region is CASSLTIGTGYGEQYF. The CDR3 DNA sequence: TGCGCCAGCAGCTTAACTATCGGGACAGGGTACGGCGAGCAGTACTTC.

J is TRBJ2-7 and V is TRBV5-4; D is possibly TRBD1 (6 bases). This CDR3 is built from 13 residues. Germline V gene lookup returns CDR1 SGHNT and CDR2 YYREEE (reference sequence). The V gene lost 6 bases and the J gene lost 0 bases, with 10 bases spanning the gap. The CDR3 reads CASTRQDSYEQYF. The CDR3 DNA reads TGTGCCAGCACCAGACAGGACTCCTACGAGCAGTACTTC.

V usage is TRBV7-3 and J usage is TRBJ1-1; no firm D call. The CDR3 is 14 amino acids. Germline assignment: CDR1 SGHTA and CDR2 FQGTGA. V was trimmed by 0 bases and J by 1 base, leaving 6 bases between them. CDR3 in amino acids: CASSLTSGNTEAFF. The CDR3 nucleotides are TGTGCCAGCAGCTTAACGTCGGGGAACACTGAAGCTTTCTTT.

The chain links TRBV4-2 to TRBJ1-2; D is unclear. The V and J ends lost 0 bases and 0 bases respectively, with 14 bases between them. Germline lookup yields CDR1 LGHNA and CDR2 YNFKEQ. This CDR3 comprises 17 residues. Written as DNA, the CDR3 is TGTGCCAGCAGCCAAGACTGGGCCTCCTCAGCTAACTATGGCTACACCTTC. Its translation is CASSQDWASSANYGYTF.

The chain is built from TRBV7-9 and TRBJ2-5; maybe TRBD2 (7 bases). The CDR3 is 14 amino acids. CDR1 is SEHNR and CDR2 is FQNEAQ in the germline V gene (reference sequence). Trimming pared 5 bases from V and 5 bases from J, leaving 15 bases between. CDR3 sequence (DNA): TGTGCCAGCAGCATTCCACAGGGAGGGGAGACCCAGTACTTC. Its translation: CASSIPQGGETQYF.

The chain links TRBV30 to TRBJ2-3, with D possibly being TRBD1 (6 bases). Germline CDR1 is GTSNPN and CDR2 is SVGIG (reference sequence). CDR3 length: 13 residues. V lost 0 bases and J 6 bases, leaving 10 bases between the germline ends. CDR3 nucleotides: TGTGCCTGGAGTGTACAGGGAACGGATACGCAGTATTTT. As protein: CAWSVQGTDTQYF.

Here the CDR3 reads CASSYSKTGAEAFF. The CDR3 nucleotides are TGTGCCAGCAGTTACTCGAAGACAGGGGCTGAAGCTTTCTTT. The chain couples TRBV6-6 to TRBJ1-1; 8 nucleotides match TRBD1. The CDR3 is 14 amino acids. Trimming took 0 bases from V and 6 from J; bases not matched to a gene: 3. CDR1 is MNHNY, CDR2 SVGAGI, per germline (reference sequence).

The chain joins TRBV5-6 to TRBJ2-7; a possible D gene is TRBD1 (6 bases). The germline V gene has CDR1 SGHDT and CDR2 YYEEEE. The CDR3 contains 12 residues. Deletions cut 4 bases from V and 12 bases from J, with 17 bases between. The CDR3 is CASSREGDLGYF. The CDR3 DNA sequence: TGTGCCAGCAGCCGCGAGGGGGACCTTGGGTACTTC.

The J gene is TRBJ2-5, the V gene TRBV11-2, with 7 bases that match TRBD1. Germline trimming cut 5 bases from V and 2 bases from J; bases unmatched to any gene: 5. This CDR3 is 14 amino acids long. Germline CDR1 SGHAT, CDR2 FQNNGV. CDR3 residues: CASSPRDSQETQYF. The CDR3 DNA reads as TGTGCCAGCAGCCCCCGGGACAGTCAAGAGACCCAGTACTTC.

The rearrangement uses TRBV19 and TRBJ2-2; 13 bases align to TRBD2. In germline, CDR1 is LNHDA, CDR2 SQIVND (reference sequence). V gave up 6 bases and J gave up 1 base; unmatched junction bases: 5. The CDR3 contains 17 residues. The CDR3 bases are TGTGCCAGTAGAGGACTAGCGGGGGCCGGGAACACCGGGGAGCTGTTTTTT. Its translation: CASRGLAGAGNTGELFF.

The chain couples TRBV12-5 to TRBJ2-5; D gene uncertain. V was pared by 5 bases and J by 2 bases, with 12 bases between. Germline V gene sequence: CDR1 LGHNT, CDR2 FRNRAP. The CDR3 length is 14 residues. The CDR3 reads CASGLSAGQETQYF. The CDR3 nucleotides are TGTGCTAGTGGTCTAAGTGCAGGTCAAGAGACCCAGTACTTC.

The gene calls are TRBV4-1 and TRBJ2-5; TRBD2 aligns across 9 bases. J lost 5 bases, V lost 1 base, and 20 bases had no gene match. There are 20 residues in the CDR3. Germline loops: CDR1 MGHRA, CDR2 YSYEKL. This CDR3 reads CASSQAQRTSAEWSLETQYF. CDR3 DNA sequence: TGCGCCAGCAGCCAAGCCCAACGGACTAGCGCCGAGTGGTCCCTCGAGACCCAGTACTTC.

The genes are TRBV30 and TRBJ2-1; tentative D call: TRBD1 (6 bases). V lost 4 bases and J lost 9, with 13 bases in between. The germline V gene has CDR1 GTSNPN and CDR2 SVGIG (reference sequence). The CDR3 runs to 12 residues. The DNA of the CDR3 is TGTGCCTGGAATCCCGTAGGGGGTGAGCAGTTCTTC. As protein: CAWNPVGGEQFF.

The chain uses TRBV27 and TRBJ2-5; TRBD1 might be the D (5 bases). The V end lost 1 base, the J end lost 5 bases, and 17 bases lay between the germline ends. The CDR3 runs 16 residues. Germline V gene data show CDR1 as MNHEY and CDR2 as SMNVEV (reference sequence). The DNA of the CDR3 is TGTGCCAGCAGTTTATATCCCGGGCCCCCAGGGGAGACCCAGTACTTC. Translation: CASSLYPGPPGETQYF.

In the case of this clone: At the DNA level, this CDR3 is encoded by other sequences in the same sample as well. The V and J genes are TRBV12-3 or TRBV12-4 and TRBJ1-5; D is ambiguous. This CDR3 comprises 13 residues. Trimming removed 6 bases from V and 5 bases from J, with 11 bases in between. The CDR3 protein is CASSSQLDQPQHF. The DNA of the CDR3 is TGTGCCAGCAGCTCCCAACTGGATCAGCCCCAGCATTTT.

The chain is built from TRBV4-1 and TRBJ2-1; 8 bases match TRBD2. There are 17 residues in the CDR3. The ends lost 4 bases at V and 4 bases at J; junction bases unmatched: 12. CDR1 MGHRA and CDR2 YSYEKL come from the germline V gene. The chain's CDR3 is CASSRTGGLLSYNEQFF. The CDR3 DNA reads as TGCGCCAGCAGCCGAACGGGGGGGCTTTTATCATACAATGAGCAGTTCTTC.

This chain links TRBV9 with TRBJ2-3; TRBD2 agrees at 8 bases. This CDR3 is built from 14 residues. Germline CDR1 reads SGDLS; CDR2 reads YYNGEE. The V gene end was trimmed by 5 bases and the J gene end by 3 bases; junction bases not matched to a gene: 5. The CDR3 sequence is CASSRSGGTDTQYF. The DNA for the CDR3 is TGTGCCAGCAGTCGAAGCGGGGGAACAGATACGCAGTATTTT.

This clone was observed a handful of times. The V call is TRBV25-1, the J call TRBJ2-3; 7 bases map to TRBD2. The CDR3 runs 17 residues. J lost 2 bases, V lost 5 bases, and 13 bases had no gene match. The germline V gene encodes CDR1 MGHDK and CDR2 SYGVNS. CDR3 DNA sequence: TGTGCCAGCAGTCGCCAAGGGTCTAGCGGATACACAGATACGCAGTATTTT. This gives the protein CASSRQGSSGYTDTQYF.

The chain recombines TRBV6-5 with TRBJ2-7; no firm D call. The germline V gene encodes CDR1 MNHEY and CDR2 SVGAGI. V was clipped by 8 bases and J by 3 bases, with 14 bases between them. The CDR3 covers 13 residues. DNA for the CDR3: TGTGCCAGCCCCGGGTCCCCCGGCTACGAGCAGTACTTC. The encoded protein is CASPGSPGYEQYF.

The CDR3: CASSPGRDEGNQPQHF. CDR3 sequence (DNA): TGTGCCAGCAGCCCTGGGCGGGACGAAGGCAATCAGCCCCAGCATTTT. This rearrangement joins TRBV7-3 to TRBJ1-5, with D possibly being TRBD1 (5 bases). Germline values: CDR1 SGHTA, CDR2 FQGTGA. The CDR3 spans 16 residues. V lost 5 bases, J lost 2 bases, and 16 bases lay in between.

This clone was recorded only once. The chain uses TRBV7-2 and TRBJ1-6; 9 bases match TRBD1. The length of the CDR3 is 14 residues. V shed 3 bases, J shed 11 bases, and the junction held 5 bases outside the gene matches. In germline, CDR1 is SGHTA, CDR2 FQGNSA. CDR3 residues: CASSLGTGKPPLHF. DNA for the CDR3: TGTGCCAGCAGCTTGGGGACAGGGAAACCACCCCTCCACTTT.

The CDR3 protein is CASSLGSDNNGYTF. CDR3 nucleotide sequence: TGCGCCAGCAGCTTGGGGTCGGACAACAATGGCTACACCTTC. The rearrangement uses TRBV5-1 and TRBJ1-2; D may be TRBD1 (5 bases). Germline lookup yields CDR1 SGHRS and CDR2 YFSETQ. V dropped 0 bases and J dropped 6 bases, with 12 bases sitting between them. This CDR3 is built from 14 residues.

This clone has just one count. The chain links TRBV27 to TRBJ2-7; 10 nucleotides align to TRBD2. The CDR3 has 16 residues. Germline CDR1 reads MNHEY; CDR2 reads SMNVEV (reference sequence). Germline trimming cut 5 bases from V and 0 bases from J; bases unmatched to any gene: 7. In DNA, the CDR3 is TGTGCCAGCAGTCTACAACGGACTAGCGGCTCCTACGAGCAGTACTTC. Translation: CASSLQRTSGSYEQYF.

CDR3 bases: TGTGCCAGCATCGAGAGGCAGGGAGGCGATGAGCAGTTCTTC. Amino acid sequence: CASIERQGGDEQFF. This chain joins TRBV7-2 and TRBJ2-1; the D gene is possibly TRBD2 (6 bases). Germline V gene lookup returns CDR1 SGHTA and CDR2 FQGNSA. This CDR3 contains 14 residues. Trimming left V 7 bases short and J 8 bases short, with 18 bases between.